This is a list of T cell receptor beta chains from one sample in a study of T-cell reconstitution after alpha-beta-depleted transplantation in children. TCRdb reprocessed the PCR reads with MiXCR, giving one entry per CDR3 protein. The sample includes hundreds of thousands of distinct CDR3 sequences, 15% to 20% of them seen just once. The sequences come from PBMCs, mostly from graft donor cells, collected 360 days after TCRalphabeta/CD19-depleted stem cell transplant. Receptors originate from a boy under two years old who had a stem cell transplant for Wiskott-Aldrich syndrome, so the T cells may come from the graft donor. The CDR3 runs from the conserved cysteine through the conserved F or W. A D gene is named only where the DNA matches it firmly. A row's size may be missing; if present it is once, few, many or a size class.

j_gene: TRBJ2-6
v_gene: TRBV15
abundance: few
d_gene: NA
CDR3aa: CATSRDRGQRFLSGANVLTF
CDR3nt: TGTGCCACCAGCAGAGATAGGGGTCAGCGGTTCCTCTCTGGGGCCAACGTCCTGACTTTC

j_gene: TRBJ2-3
v_gene: TRBV6-2/TRBV6-3
abundance: NA
d_gene: TRBD2
CDR3aa: CASSYLGRDTDTQYF
CDR3nt: TGTGCCAGCAGTTACCTCGGGAGGGACACAGATACGCAGTATTTT

j_gene: TRBJ2-1
v_gene: TRBV29-1
abundance: many
d_gene: NA
CDR3aa: CSVGSSYNEQFF
CDR3nt: TGCAGCGTAGGCAGCTCCTACAATGAGCAGTTCTTC

j_gene: TRBJ2-1
v_gene: TRBV20-1
abundance: many
d_gene: TRBD2
CDR3aa: CSAMGTINLDEQFF
CDR3nt: TGCAGTGCTATGGGGACTATAAATTTGGATGAGCAGTTCTTC

j_gene: TRBJ2-2
v_gene: TRBV29-1
abundance: NA
d_gene: TRBD1
CDR3aa: CSVSRQGSGELFF
CDR3nt: TGCAGCGTCTCACGACAGGGGTCCGGGGAGCTGTTTTTT

j_gene: TRBJ2-1
v_gene: TRBV20-1
abundance: NA
d_gene: TRBD2
CDR3aa: CSARSPVGLAGGLYNEQFF
CDR3nt: TGCAGTGCTAGGTCCCCAGTAGGACTAGCGGGAGGCCTTTACAATGAGCAGTTCTTC

j_gene: TRBJ2-7
v_gene: TRBV5-1
abundance: NA
d_gene: NA
CDR3aa: CASSLDWQGNRYEQYF
CDR3nt: TGCGCCAGCAGCTTGGATTGGCAGGGAAATCGATACGAGCAGTACTTC

j_gene: TRBJ1-4
v_gene: TRBV5-1
abundance: NA
d_gene: TRBD1
CDR3aa: CASSRQGAKEKLFF
CDR3nt: TGCGCCAGCAGCCGACAGGGGGCCAAAGAAAAACTGTTTTTT

j_gene: TRBJ1-2
v_gene: TRBV12-3/TRBV12-4
abundance: many
d_gene: NA
CDR3aa: CASSPQRYYGYTF
CDR3nt: TGTGCCAGCAGCCCACAGCGGTACTATGGCTACACCTTC

j_gene: TRBJ2-1
v_gene: TRBV15
abundance: NA
d_gene: TRBD1
CDR3aa: CATSSRDRLYNEQFF
CDR3nt: TGTGCCACCAGCAGCCGGGACAGGCTCTACAATGAGCAGTTCTTC

j_gene: TRBJ2-2
v_gene: TRBV5-1
abundance: NA
d_gene: NA
CDR3aa: CASSPGQRSNTGELFF
CDR3nt: TGCGCCAGCAGCCCGGGGCAGAGGTCGAACACCGGGGAGCTGTTTTTT

j_gene: TRBJ1-5
v_gene: TRBV20-1
abundance: NA
d_gene: NA
CDR3aa: CSAEGSLMSQHF
CDR3nt: TGCAGTGCAGAGGGGAGTTTGATGTCCCAGCATTTT

j_gene: TRBJ1-2
v_gene: TRBV12-3/TRBV12-4
abundance: few
d_gene: NA
CDR3aa: CASSRTVAYGYTF
CDR3nt: TGTGCCAGCAGTCGGACAGTAGCCTATGGCTACACCTTC

j_gene: TRBJ1-6
v_gene: TRBV10-3
abundance: few
d_gene: TRBD1
CDR3aa: CAIRDASGTGDSPLHF
CDR3nt: TGTGCCATCAGGGATGCCTCCGGGACAGGGGATTCACCCCTCCACTTT

j_gene: TRBJ2-7
v_gene: TRBV28
abundance: few
d_gene: NA
CDR3aa: CASSPRTRYSYEQYF
CDR3nt: TGTGCCAGCAGTCCCCGGACTCGGTACTCCTACGAGCAGTACTTC

j_gene: TRBJ2-2
v_gene: TRBV7-9
abundance: few
d_gene: TRBD2
CDR3aa: CASSLAGGSGGELFF
CDR3nt: TGTGCCAGCAGCTTAGCCGGCGGGAGCGGCGGGGAGCTGTTTTTT

j_gene: TRBJ1-6
v_gene: TRBV9
abundance: NA
d_gene: TRBD1
CDR3aa: CASSERGQHNSPLHF
CDR3nt: TGTGCCAGCAGCGAGAGGGGACAGCATAATTCACCCCTCCACTTT

j_gene: TRBJ1-2
v_gene: TRBV6-1
abundance: many
d_gene: TRBD1
CDR3aa: CASSETGVFGYTF
CDR3nt: TGTGCCAGCAGTGAAACAGGGGTTTTTGGCTACACCTTC